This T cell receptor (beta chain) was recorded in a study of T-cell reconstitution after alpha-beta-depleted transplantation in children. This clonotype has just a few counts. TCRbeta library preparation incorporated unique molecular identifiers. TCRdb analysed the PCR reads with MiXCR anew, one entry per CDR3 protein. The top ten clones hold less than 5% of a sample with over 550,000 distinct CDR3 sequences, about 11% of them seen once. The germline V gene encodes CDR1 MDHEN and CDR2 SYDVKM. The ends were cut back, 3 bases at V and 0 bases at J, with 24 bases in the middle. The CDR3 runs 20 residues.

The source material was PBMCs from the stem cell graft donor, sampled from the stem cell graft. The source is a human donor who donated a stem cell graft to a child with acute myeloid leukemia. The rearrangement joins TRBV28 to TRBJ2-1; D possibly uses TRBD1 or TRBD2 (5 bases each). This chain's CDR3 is CASSFLARAHLGSSYNEQFF. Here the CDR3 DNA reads TGTGCCAGCAGTTTTTTGGCCAGGGCTCACCTGGGGAGCTCCTACAATGAGCAGTTCTTC.